One sample yielded the 32 T cell receptor beta chains listed below, sequenced in a study of T cells in women clearing cervical HPV infection (dated by TCRdb to about 2018). The protocol used for the library was the immunoSEQ multiplex PCR assay. As stored in TCRdb, this immuneACCESS dataset retains in-frame rearrangements with V and J assigned. A fraction of the clones does not appear; measured against another copy, unresolved V genes explain less than half of the discrepancy, and the remainder lacks a known reason. The sample table records approximately 23,000 clones. Clones ranked in the top ten supply 3.3% of the sample. Sequenced: blood buffy coat. The receptors derive from a woman between 18 and 70 years old with a cervical HPV16 infection that either progressed to CIN3+ or cleared (not recorded which).

The CDR3 sequence: CASSIDPGRGYEQYF. The sequenced part of the CDR3 DNA is TGTGCCAGTAGTATAGATCCCGGCAGGGGATACGAG. The rearrangement links TRBV19 to TRBJ2-7; a possible D gene is TRBD1 (6 bases). Sequencing ends 3 residues short of the CDR3 end; the germline J gene provides the rest. V lost 0 bases to trimming and J lost 4 bases, with 13 bases between them. Germline V gene sequence: CDR1 LNHDA, CDR2 SQIVND (reference sequence). The CDR3 extends over 15 amino acids.

Comments on this clone: The read ends 3 residues early relative to the CDR3; the germline J gene fills the gap. This rearrangement joins TRBV7-9 to TRBJ1-5; tentatively, D is TRBD1 (5 bases). Germline V gene lookup returns CDR1 SEHNR and CDR2 FQNEAQ (reference sequence). This CDR3 comprises 14 residues. V was shortened by 3 bases and J by 9 bases, with 15 bases between the two germline ends. Partial CDR3 DNA: TGTGCCAGCAGCTTTTCGGGGGGATCGTGGCCC. Amino acid sequence: CASSFSGGSWP. The entire CDR3 protein is CASSFSGGSWPQHF.

On this clone itself: The CDR3 is cut off 3 residues early in the read; its end comes from the germline J gene. The V and J genes are TRBV5-5 and TRBJ2-3; 8 bases align to TRBD1. The trim removed 2 bases at V and 3 bases at J, leaving 5 bases unmatched. Germline-derived CDR1 and CDR2 are SGHKS and YYEKEE (reference sequence). The length of the CDR3 is 15 residues. CDR3 sequence: CASSFPRGQTDTQYF. Incomplete CDR3 DNA: TGTGCCAGCAGCTTTCCCAGGGGGCAGACAGATACG.

With regard to this clone: The read terminates 3 residues before the CDR3 end, so the remaining end is supplied by the germline J gene. The chain couples TRBV29-1 to TRBJ2-7, with 7 bases aligning to TRBD2. The germline V gene has CDR1 SQVTM and CDR2 ANQGSEA. The CDR3 is made up of 17 amino acids. V dropped 4 bases and J dropped 2; count of bases not matched to a gene: 17. The CDR3 DNA, read in part, is TGCAGCGTTGTGGTTTCTGCGGGAGCCCTCCGTACCTACGAG. It encodes CSVVVSAGALRTYE. The full CDR3 protein reads CSVVVSAGALRTYEQYF.

Remarks on this clone: The read ends 3 residues before the CDR3 terminus; that terminus is restored from the germline J gene. This sequence joins TRBV20-1 and TRBJ2-3; 9 bases match TRBD2. The CDR3 is 14 residues long. With 8 bases clipped from V and 2 bases from J, the junction kept 8 bases outside the gene matches. The germline CDR1 and CDR2 sequences are DFQATT and SNEGSKA (reference sequence). CDR3 region: CSSGVAGVTDTQYF. The covered CDR3 bases are TGCAGTTCCGGGGTAGCGGGAGTCACAGATACG.

Turning to this clone: The sequence runs out 3 residues before the end of the CDR3; the remainder is reconstructed from the germline J gene. The gene calls are TRBV5-1 and TRBJ2-5; TRBD2 matches 15 bases. The V gene's germline CDR1 is SGHRS and CDR2 YFSETQ. The CDR3 covers 17 residues. V dropped 7 bases and J dropped 2; count of bases not matched to a gene: 9. The CDR3 loop reads CASEPGLAGGMQETQYF. The CDR3 DNA, read in part, is TGCGCCAGCGAACCCGGACTAGCGGGAGGGATGCAAGAGACC.

As to this clone: The read finishes 3 residues shy of the CDR3 end, and the germline J gene is used to complete it. The rearrangement links TRBV13 to TRBJ2-3; possibly TRBD2 for D (6 bases). The CDR3 extends over 17 amino acids. Between the trimmed V and J ends, which lost 6 bases and 0 bases, there was a span of 19 bases. Germline CDR1 reads PRHDT; CDR2 reads FYEKMQ (reference sequence). The CDR3 sequence: CASSSSGLARSTDTQYF. The DNA read from the CDR3 is TGTGCCAGCAGTTCTTCAGGGCTAGCGAGAAGCACAGATACG.

As regards this clone: Sequencing ends 3 residues short of the CDR3 end; the germline J gene provides the rest. The J gene is TRBJ2-1, the V gene TRBV4-2, with TRBD2 matching over 8 bases. The V gene's germline CDR1 is LGHNA and CDR2 YNFKEQ. CDR3 length: 16 residues. The J segment lost 6 bases and the V segment lost 2 bases, leaving 9 bases of the junction unmatched. CDR3 DNA (partial): TGTGCCAGCAGCCAAACCGGGACTAGGGAGCGCAATGAG. Translating gives CASSQTGTRERNE. The full CDR3 protein reads CASSQTGTRERNEQFF.

On this clone: The DNA ends 3 residues before the CDR3 does, and the rest of the CDR3 is filled in from the germline J gene. The chain recombines TRBV19 with TRBJ1-1; no firm D call. Trimming removed 5 bases from V and 3 bases from J, with 16 bases in between. There are 15 residues in the CDR3. CDR1 and CDR2 from the germline V gene are LNHDA and SQIVND (reference sequence). The CDR3 loop is CASSPANFVHTEAFF. The DNA read from the CDR3 is TGTGCCAGTAGTCCCGCGAACTTCGTTCACACTGAA.

This clone ranks as medium-sized in terms of frequency. The read comes to an end 3 residues before the CDR3 does, leaving the germline J gene to fill in the end. The chain has TRBV7-4 and TRBJ2-5; maybe TRBD2 (6 bases). This CDR3 has 16 residues. Between the trimmed V and J ends, which lost 5 bases and 2 bases, there was a span of 18 bases. Germline-derived CDR1 and CDR2 are SGHVT and SQSDAQ. The sequenced part of the CDR3 DNA is TGTGCCAGCAGCCCCATAGCGGCCCAGGTTCAAGAGACC. It translates to CASSPIAAQVQET. The entire CDR3 reads CASSPIAAQVQETQYF.

As for this clone: The CDR3 extends 3 residues past the end of the read, so its final part is completed from the germline J gene. This chain links TRBV28 with TRBJ2-5; 9 nucleotides align to TRBD2. After removal of 5 bases from V and 6 bases from J, the junction contained 10 bases not matched to a gene. The CDR3 is made up of 15 amino acids. Germline V gene sequence: CDR1 MDHEN, CDR2 SYDVKM. Incomplete CDR3 DNA: TGTGCCAGCAGTCCAACTAGCGGGTATCGAAAGACC. Its protein is CASSPTSGYRKT. The entire CDR3 reads CASSPTSGYRKTQYF.

With respect to this clone: The CDR3 end is not reached by the read, which stops 3 residues before it; the germline J gene fills it in. The gene calls are TRBV20-1 and TRBJ2-1, with a weak D call TRBD2 (6 bases). Per the germline V gene, CDR1 is DFQATT and CDR2 is SNEGSKA (reference sequence). The CDR3 consists of 16 residues. The V end lost 0 bases, the J end lost 2 bases, and 14 bases lay between the germline ends. The CDR3 DNA, read in part, is TGCAGTGCTAGAGACGCCGTAGCGGTAACCTACAATGAG. This gives the protein CSARDAVAVTYNE. The complete CDR3 reads CSARDAVAVTYNEQFF.

This CDR3 reads CASSLDRGNNYGYTF. The covered CDR3 bases are TGTGCCAGCAGCTTGGATAGGGGTAATAACTATGGC. The chain links TRBV5-5 to TRBJ1-2; a possible D gene is TRBD1 (5 bases). The DNA ends 3 residues before the CDR3 does, and the rest of the CDR3 is filled in from the germline J gene. V lost 0 bases and J 1 base, leaving 10 bases between the germline ends. The germline V gene encodes CDR1 SGHKS and CDR2 YYEKEE (reference sequence). The CDR3 has 15 residues.

Turning to this clone: The read comes to an end 3 residues before the CDR3 does, leaving the germline J gene to fill in the end. The rearrangement uses TRBV6-2 or TRBV6-3 and TRBJ2-2; D is possibly TRBD2 (6 bases). Germline V lookup: CDR1 MNHEY, CDR2 SVGEGT. This CDR3 has 14 amino acids. The germline V and J ends were trimmed by 9 bases and 3 bases, with 14 bases remaining between them. The sequenced CDR3 bases are TGTGCCAGTTACCGTTCGGGGGACACCGGGGAG. Translation: CASYRSGDTGE. The whole CDR3 protein is CASYRSGDTGELFF.

As for this clone: Read coverage stops 3 residues before the CDR3 terminus; the germline J gene supplies the remainder. The chain couples TRBV30 to TRBJ2-3; 8 nucleotides agree with TRBD2. V gave up 0 bases and J gave up 7 bases; unmatched junction bases: 6. This CDR3 has 14 amino acids. The germline V gene has CDR1 GTSNPN and CDR2 SVGIG (reference sequence). CDR3 bases read: TGTGCCTGGAGTGTTGGCGGGAGGTCCCATACG. The encoded protein is CAWSVGGRSHT. The whole CDR3 protein reads CAWSVGGRSHTQYF.

A word on this clone: The read terminates 3 residues before the CDR3 end, so the remaining end is supplied by the germline J gene. The V call is TRBV6-1, the J call TRBJ2-3, with 8 positions matching TRBD1. CDR1 is MNHNS, CDR2 SASEGT, per germline. This CDR3 has 14 amino acids. The CDR3: CASSEGWPGGPQYF. The sequenced part of the CDR3 DNA is TGTGCCAGCAGTGAGGGTTGGCCAGGGGGCCCG.

The covered CDR3 bases are TGCAGTGCTCCGGGGGGTTCGGGTGTTGATGAG. Protein sequence: CSAPGGSGVDE. The complete CDR3 reads CSAPGGSGVDEQFF. The chain couples TRBV20-1 to TRBJ2-1; the match to TRBD2 covers 7 bases. Sequencing ends 3 residues short of the CDR3 end; the germline J gene provides the rest. CDR1 is DFQATT and CDR2 is SNEGSKA in the germline V gene (reference sequence). The CDR3 spans 14 residues. With 5 bases clipped from V and 8 bases from J, the junction kept 12 bases outside the gene matches.

Of note for this clone: The read finishes 3 residues shy of the CDR3 end, and the germline J gene is used to complete it. The chain has TRBV7-2 and TRBJ1-1; 10 positions match TRBD1. The V gene's germline CDR1 is SGHTA and CDR2 FQGNSA. V lost 5 bases to trimming and J lost 4 bases; unmatched junction nucleotides: 4. There are 14 residues in the CDR3. CDR3 DNA (partial): TGTGCCAGCAGCCCGCGGACAGGGGGCACTGAA. This codes for CASSPRTGGTE. The full-length CDR3 reads as CASSPRTGGTEAFF. The full variable domain, with the rest looked up from reference TRBV7-2 and TRBJ1-1, is GAGVSQSPSNKVTEKGKDVELRCDPISGHTALYWYRQSLGQGLEFLIYFQGNSAPDKSGLPSDRFSAERTGGSVSTLTIQRTQQEDSAVYLCASSPRTGGTEAFFGQGTRLTVV.

Details on this clone: The read stops 3 residues short of the end of the CDR3; the missing end is completed from the germline J gene. The J gene is TRBJ2-3, the V gene TRBV7-9, with a tentative D call TRBD1 (6 bases). V was shortened by 1 base and J by 3 bases, with 8 bases between the two germline ends. Germline lookup yields CDR1 SEHNR and CDR2 FQNEAQ (reference sequence). This CDR3 comprises 14 residues. The CDR3 loop is CASSLGGPTDTQYF. Incomplete CDR3 DNA: TGTGCCAGCAGCTTAGGGGGGCCGACAGATACG.

In the case of this clone: Read sequence stops 3 residues before the CDR3 end, and the germline J gene provides the missing end. The V gene is TRBV18, the J gene TRBJ2-3; no clear D. V lost 7 bases and J 0 bases, leaving 5 bases between the germline ends. Germline values: CDR1 KGHSH, CDR2 LQKENI. The CDR3 length is 12 residues. CDR3 in amino acids: CASFFSTDTQYF. Partial CDR3 DNA: TGTGCCAGCTTCTTCAGCACAGATACG.

CDR3 amino acids: CASSYAGAQTEAFF. Incomplete CDR3 DNA: TGTGCCAGCAGTTACGCGGGGGCGCAAACTGAA. The chain links TRBV6-2 or TRBV6-3 to TRBJ1-1, with D possibly being TRBD1 (6 bases). The DNA ends 3 residues before the CDR3 does, and the rest of the CDR3 is filled in from the germline J gene. Germline CDR1 is MNHEY and CDR2 is SVGEGT. The CDR3 consists of 14 residues. Between the trimmed V and J ends, which lost 2 bases and 5 bases, there was a span of 12 bases.

Regarding this clone: The read gets to within 3 residues of the CDR3 end, and the germline J gene fills in the rest. The chain employs TRBV29-1 and TRBJ2-1, with 10 bases aligning to TRBD2. After removal of 6 bases from V and 4 bases from J, the junction contained 6 bases not matched to a gene. The V gene's germline CDR1 is SQVTM and CDR2 ANQGSEA. This CDR3 has 14 amino acids. The DNA read from the CDR3 is TGCAGCGTCCGGACTAGCGGACTATACAATGAG. It codes for CSVRTSGLYNE. The full CDR3 protein reads CSVRTSGLYNEQFF.

About this clone itself: The read halts 3 residues ahead of the CDR3 end, with the missing end drawn from the germline J gene. V and J are TRBV20-1 and TRBJ2-7, with TRBD2 matching over 10 bases. The CDR3 loop spans 12 amino acids. Germline CDR1 DFQATT, CDR2 SNEGSKA (reference sequence). Trimming took 6 bases from V and 3 from J; bases not matched to a gene: 2. The DNA read from the CDR3 is TGCAGTGCCGCTAGCGGGAGCTACGAG. Translation gives CSAASGSYE. The full CDR3 protein is CSAASGSYEQYF.

A note on this clone: The read halts 3 residues ahead of the CDR3 end, with the missing end drawn from the germline J gene. This chain connects TRBV20-1 to TRBJ2-7, with D perhaps matching TRBD2 (6 bases). This CDR3 has 15 amino acids. Trimming took 0 bases from V and 3 from J, leaving 15 bases between them. CDR1 DFQATT and CDR2 SNEGSKA come from the germline V gene (reference sequence). Incomplete CDR3 DNA: TGCAGTGCTAGAGATCAGACGGGACTGCGCTACGAG. This codes for CSARDQTGLRYE. The full-length CDR3 reads as CSARDQTGLRYEQYF.

A remark on this clone: Coverage ceases 3 residues before the CDR3 finishes, and the germline J gene fills in the end. The chain is built from TRBV5-1 and TRBJ2-5, with TRBD1 as a possible D gene (6 bases). Per the germline V gene, CDR1 is SGHRS and CDR2 is YFSETQ. Trimming stripped 2 bases from V and 3 bases from J, with 8 bases between. CDR3 length equals 13 residues. CDR3 DNA (partial): TGCGCCAGCAGCTTACAGGGCGAAGAGACC. Its translation: CASSLQGEET. Given in full, the CDR3 is CASSLQGEETQYF.

Note on this clone: The read comes to an end 3 residues before the CDR3 does, leaving the germline J gene to fill in the end. V is TRBV5-4 and J is TRBJ2-7; perhaps TRBD2 as D (5 bases). Trimming took off 4 bases at V and 0 bases at J, with 11 bases between the two ends. Germline CDR1 reads SGHNT; CDR2 reads YYREEE (reference sequence). The CDR3 runs 14 residues. CDR3 region: CASSLGLRSYEQYF. The part of the CDR3 DNA that was read is TGTGCCAGCAGCCTCGGACTCCGCTCCTACGAG.

With respect to this clone: The read ends 3 residues early relative to the CDR3; the germline J gene fills the gap. The chain recombines TRBV5-6 with TRBJ1-5; D unclear. The CDR3 consists of 13 residues. V was cut by 1 base and J by 5 bases, with 7 bases left in between. Germline CDR1 SGHDT, CDR2 YYEEEE. Partial CDR3 DNA: TGTGCCAGCAGCTTGAACTTGGATCAGCCC. It yields the protein CASSLNLDQP. The CDR3 in its entirety is CASSLNLDQPQHF.

Comment on this clone: Read data end 3 residues before the CDR3 end; the end is taken from the germline J gene. The chain joins TRBV19 to TRBJ1-6; D might be TRBD1 (6 bases). CDR1 and CDR2 from the germline V gene are LNHDA and SQIVND (reference sequence). V was pared by 3 bases and J by 10 bases, with 13 bases between. The CDR3 is 14 residues long. CDR3 amino acids: CASSIGTRESPLHF. The sequenced part of the CDR3 DNA is TGTGCCAGTAGTATCGGGACACGGGAATCACCC.

Judged by frequency, this clone is medium-sized. The read ends 3 residues shy of where the CDR3 ends; the end is completed using the germline J gene. This sequence joins TRBV5-6 and TRBJ2-1; D remains ambiguous. This CDR3 has 13 amino acids. Germline V gives CDR1 SGHDT, CDR2 YYEEEE. Trimming cost V 4 bases and J 7 bases, with 12 bases left between them. CDR3 residues: CASSPRPANEQFF. CDR3 DNA, as far as it was read: TGTGCCAGCAGCCCTCGTCCAGCGAATGAG.

CDR3 region: CASSFGQGNQPQHF. CDR3 DNA, as far as it was read: TGTGCCAGCAGTTTCGGACAGGGTAATCAGCCC. This chain uses TRBV2 with TRBJ1-5, with 8 bases that match TRBD1. From the germline J gene comes the end of the CDR3, since the read stops 3 residues before it. With V trimmed by 5 bases and J by 4 bases, 4 bases remained unmatched. This CDR3 is 14 amino acids long. Looked up from germline, CDR1 is SNHLY and CDR2 is FYNNEI.

As for this clone: The read ends 3 residues shy of where the CDR3 ends; the end is completed using the germline J gene. This chain uses TRBV5-4 with TRBJ1-2; 8 nucleotides line up with TRBD1. Germline values: CDR1 SGHNT, CDR2 YYREEE (reference sequence). Trimming at V came to 4 bases and at J to 5 bases, leaving 13 bases not matched to a gene. There are 16 residues in the CDR3. The sequenced part of the CDR3 DNA is TGTGCCAGCAGCAGCATCTCGGGACAGGAAGGTTATGGC. Translated: CASSSISGQEGYG. The entire CDR3 protein reads CASSSISGQEGYGYTF.

As to this clone: The read terminates 3 residues before the CDR3 end, so the remaining end is supplied by the germline J gene. The chain is built from TRBV30 and TRBJ2-1, with 9 bases matching TRBD2. V trimming: 8 bases; J trimming: 6 bases; junction bases outside the gene matches: 5. The V gene's germline CDR1 is GTSNPN and CDR2 SVGIG (reference sequence). The CDR3 runs 12 residues. CDR3 protein: CATIAGVNEQFF. Partial CDR3 DNA: TGTGCCACCATAGCGGGAGTCAATGAG. The full variable domain, rest sourced from reference TRBV30 and TRBJ2-1, is SQTIHQWPATLVQPVGSPLSLECTVEGTSNPNLYWYRQAAGRGLQLLFYSVGIGQISSEVPQNLSASRPQDRQFILSSKKLLLSDSGFYLCATIAGVNEQFFGPGTRLTVL.